These 14 T cell receptor beta chains share one sample of origin, sequenced in a study of blood T cell repertoires in COVID-19 (dated by TCRdb to the early 2020s). The library relied on the immunoSEQ multiplex PCR assay. What TCRdb holds here is the immuneACCESS table cut down to in-frame rearrangements. Part of the clones is not present; checked against another copy, under half of the missing clones reflect an unresolved V gene, and the others are unexplained. Within this sample are over 120,000 clones, with over 70% of them counted one time only. The ten largest clones capture 1.7% of the sample. Material for sequencing was peripheral blood. All receptors come from a woman between 50 and 59 years old with acute or convalescent COVID-19.

As for this clone: Additional DNA sequences in this sample encode the identical CDR3. The rearrangement uses TRBV6-6 and TRBJ2-2; 10 nucleotides agree with TRBD1. Germline trimming cut 9 bases from V and 3 bases from J; bases unmatched to any gene: 4. Germline V gives CDR1 MNHNY, CDR2 SVGAGI (reference sequence). The CDR3 contains 14 residues. The CDR3 reads CASSGTGDTGELFF. The CDR3 DNA reads as TGTGCCAGTAGCGGGACAGGGGACACCGGGGAGCTGTTTTTT.

The rearrangement links TRBV15 to TRBJ2-5; D is unresolved. CDR3 size: 13 residues. Trimming took off 1 base at V and 2 bases at J, with 5 bases between the two ends. Germline loops: CDR1 LNHNV, CDR2 YYDKDF (reference sequence). The CDR3 is CATSRAVQETQYF. In DNA form, the CDR3 reads TGTGCCACCAGCAGAGCGGTGCAAGAGACCCAGTACTTC.

The J gene is TRBJ2-7, the V gene TRBV5-1, with D tentatively TRBD1 (5 bases). Germline V CDR1 and CDR2: SGHRS, YFSETQ. The V and J ends lost 0 bases and 0 bases respectively, with 10 bases between them. CDR3 length equals 15 residues. The CDR3 reads CASSLGQLSSYEQYF. In DNA, the CDR3 is TGCGCCAGCAGCTTGGGACAGCTGAGCTCCTACGAGCAGTACTTC.

The V call is TRBV11-2, the J call TRBJ2-3; 10 bases align to TRBD2. Germline values: CDR1 SGHAT, CDR2 FQNNGV. The V gene end was trimmed by 5 bases and the J gene end by 1 base; junction bases not matched to a gene: 15. This CDR3 is built from 19 residues. The CDR3 loop is CASSRWLAGEPLGTDTQYF. CDR3 in DNA: TGTGCCAGCAGCCGTTGGCTAGCGGGAGAGCCCCTGGGCACAGATACGCAGTATTTT.

The chain uses TRBV6-4 and TRBJ2-1, with TRBD2 as a possible D gene (5 bases). There are 14 residues in the CDR3. Germline values: CDR1 MRHNA, CDR2 SNTAGT. V lost 6 bases and J 2 bases, leaving 11 bases between the germline ends. The CDR3 DNA is TGTGCCAGCAGCCGGGAAGGGACCTACAATGAGCAGTTCTTC. Translated, it gives CASSREGTYNEQFF.

The V gene is TRBV6-5, the J gene TRBJ1-2, with a possible D match to TRBD1 (5 bases). Germline values: CDR1 MNHEY, CDR2 SVGAGI. The CDR3 totals 13 residues. The V end was cut by 7 bases, the J end by 4 bases, with 13 bases between. The CDR3 sequence is CASMISGGYGYTF. The CDR3 nucleotides are TGTGCCAGCATGATTTCGGGGGGCTATGGCTACACCTTC.

The V gene is TRBV21-1, the J gene TRBJ2-1; TRBD2, the table's D call, lacks a check against the DNA. TRBV21-1 is noted as a pseudogene. The CDR3 has 20 residues. DNA of the CDR3: TGTGCCAGCAACCTGACGGTCCGGACTAGCGGCAAAGGAACCTACAATGAGCAGTTCTTC. It encodes CASNLTVRTSGKGTYNEQFF.

Written as DNA, the CDR3 is TGTGCCAGCAGCGTAGCTCCGCGGGGGCAGCTTAATGAAAAACTGTTTTTT. Translation: CASSVAPRGQLNEKLFF. The gene calls are TRBV9 and TRBJ1-4; D may be TRBD1 (6 bases). V lost 0 bases to trimming and J lost 4 bases, with 16 bases between them. Germline CDR1 SGDLS, CDR2 YYNGEE. The CDR3 is 17 amino acids.

J is TRBJ2-7 and V is TRBV13; D remains unclear. The CDR3 covers 15 residues. CDR1 is PRHDT and CDR2 is FYEKMQ in the germline V gene (reference sequence). V lost 4 bases and J lost 2, with 15 bases in between. This CDR3 is CASSSASMGPYEQYF. The CDR3 DNA is TGTGCCAGCAGCTCGGCCTCAATGGGCCCCTACGAGCAGTACTTC.

The chain employs TRBV7-8 and TRBJ2-2; the match to TRBD1 covers 9 bases. V lost 5 bases to trimming and J lost 6 bases; unmatched junction nucleotides: 13. From germline, CDR1 is SGHVS and CDR2 FQNEAQ. This CDR3 spans 17 amino acids. The CDR3 DNA is TGTGCCAGCAGCCCCCTTCCGGGACAGGGTAACTCCGGGGAGCTGTTTTTT. Translation gives CASSPLPGQGNSGELFF.

This clone occurred many times. The rearrangement links TRBV19 to TRBJ2-5, with D perhaps TRBD2 (7 bases). Trimming stripped 4 bases from V and 4 bases from J, with 19 bases between. The CDR3 totals 16 residues. From germline, CDR1 is LNHDA and CDR2 SQIVND (reference sequence). Written as DNA, the CDR3 is TGTGCCAGTAGTAGAACCCCCGCGGGGGCTGGAGAGACCCAGTACTTC. This sequence encodes CASSRTPAGAGETQYF.

The gene calls are TRBV6-6 and TRBJ2-7; possible D gene TRBD2, 6 bases. The V gene's germline CDR1 is MNHNY and CDR2 SVGAGI (reference sequence). The CDR3 covers 15 residues. Trimming pared 2 bases from V and 2 bases from J, leaving 13 bases between. Here the CDR3 DNA reads TGTGCCAGCAGTTACACCCAGCGGGCTACCTACGAGCAGTACTTC. Translation: CASSYTQRATYEQYF.

The chain links TRBV6-5 to TRBJ1-1; perhaps TRBD1 as D (6 bases). The CDR3 spans 14 residues. Germline V CDR1 and CDR2: MNHEY, SVGAGI. Trimming removed 0 bases at V and 4 bases at J, with 9 bases between. The CDR3 coding sequence is TGTGCCAGCAGTTACTCGGGACATGGCACTGAAGCTTTCTTT. Encoded protein: CASSYSGHGTEAFF.

The chain employs TRBV6-1 and TRBJ2-7; 9 bases fit TRBD1. The CDR3 is 17 residues long. V was pared by 4 bases and J by 2 bases, with 12 bases of the junction left unmatched. Germline-derived CDR1 and CDR2 are MNHNS and SASEGT. CDR3 sequence (DNA): TGTGCCAGCAGTGCCCCATTACCGGGACAGGGACCCTACGAGCAGTACTTC. Translating gives CASSAPLPGQGPYEQYF.